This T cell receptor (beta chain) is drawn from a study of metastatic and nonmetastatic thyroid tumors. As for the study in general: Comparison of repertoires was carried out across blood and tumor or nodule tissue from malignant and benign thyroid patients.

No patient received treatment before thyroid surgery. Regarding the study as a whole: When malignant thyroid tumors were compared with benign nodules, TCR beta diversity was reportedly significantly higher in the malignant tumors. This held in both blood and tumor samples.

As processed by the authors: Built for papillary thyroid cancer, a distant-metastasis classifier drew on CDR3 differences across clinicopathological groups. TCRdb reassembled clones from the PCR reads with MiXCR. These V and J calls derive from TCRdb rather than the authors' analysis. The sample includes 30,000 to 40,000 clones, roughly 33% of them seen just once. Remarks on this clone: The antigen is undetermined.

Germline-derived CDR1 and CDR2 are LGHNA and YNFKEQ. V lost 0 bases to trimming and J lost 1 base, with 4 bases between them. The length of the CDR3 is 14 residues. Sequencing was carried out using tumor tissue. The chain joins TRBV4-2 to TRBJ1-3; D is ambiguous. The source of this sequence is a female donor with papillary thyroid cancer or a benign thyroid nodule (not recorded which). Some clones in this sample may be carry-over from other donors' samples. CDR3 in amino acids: CASSQDKSGNTIYF. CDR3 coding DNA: TGTGCCAGCAGCCAAGACAAATCTGGAAACACCATATATTTT.